This T cell receptor beta chain was recorded in a study of cytomegalovirus exposure and HLA in healthy donors. Points from the study as a whole: The classifier was said to identify cytomegalovirus status with high specificity and sensitivity.

About this clone: Its antigen is unknown.

The PCR had 60 Vbeta and 13 Jbeta primers. Here immunoSEQ multiplex PCR was the method, and the copy in TCRdb shows in-frame clones only, minus some. In the table there are more than 85,000 clones, approximately 77% of which are singletons. Each donor was nominally healthy when sampled (though unrecorded immune exposures were likely). V dropped 5 bases and J dropped 10 bases, with 18 bases sitting between them. This CDR3 has 14 residues. Germline V gene data show CDR1 as SGHTA and CDR2 as FQGNSA. This clonotype was obtained from a male donor in good health and CMV-seropositive. The chain carries TRBV7-2 and TRBJ2-1; tentatively, D is TRBD2 (6 bases). Sequenced input: PBMCs. CDR3 region: CASSPSGPSGEQFF. DNA for the CDR3: TGTGCCAGCAGCCCCAGCGGGCCGAGCGGGGAGCAGTTCTTC.